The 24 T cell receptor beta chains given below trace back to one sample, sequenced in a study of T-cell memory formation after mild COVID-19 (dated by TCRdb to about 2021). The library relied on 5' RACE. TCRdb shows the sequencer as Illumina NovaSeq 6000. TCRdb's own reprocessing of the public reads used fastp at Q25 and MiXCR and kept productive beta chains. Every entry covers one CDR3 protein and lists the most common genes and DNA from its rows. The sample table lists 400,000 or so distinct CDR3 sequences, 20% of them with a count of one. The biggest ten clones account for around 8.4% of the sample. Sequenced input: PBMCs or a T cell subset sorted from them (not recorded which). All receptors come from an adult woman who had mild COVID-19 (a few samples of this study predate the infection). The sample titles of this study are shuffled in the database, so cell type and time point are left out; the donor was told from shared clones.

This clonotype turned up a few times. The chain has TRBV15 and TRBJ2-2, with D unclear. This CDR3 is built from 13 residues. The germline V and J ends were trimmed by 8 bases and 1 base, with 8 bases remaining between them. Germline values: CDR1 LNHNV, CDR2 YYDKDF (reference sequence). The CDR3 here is CATFDGNTGELFF. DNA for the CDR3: TGTGCCACCTTCGACGGGAACACCGGGGAGCTGTTTTTT.

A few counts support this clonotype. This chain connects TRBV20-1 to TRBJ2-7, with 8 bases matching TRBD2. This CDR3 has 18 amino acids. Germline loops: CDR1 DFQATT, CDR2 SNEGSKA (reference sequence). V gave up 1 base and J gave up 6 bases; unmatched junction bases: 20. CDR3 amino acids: CSARVRGDRPPLYREQYF. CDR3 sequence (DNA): TGCAGTGCTAGAGTGCGGGGGGACCGCCCCCCCCTCTATCGCGAGCAGTACTTC.

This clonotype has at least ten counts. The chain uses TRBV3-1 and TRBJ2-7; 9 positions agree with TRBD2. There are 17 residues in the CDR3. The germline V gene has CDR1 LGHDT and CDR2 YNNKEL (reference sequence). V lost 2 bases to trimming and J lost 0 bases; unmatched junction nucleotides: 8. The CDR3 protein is CASSQLLTSGSSYEQYF. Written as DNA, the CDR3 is TGTGCCAGCAGCCAACTACTGACTAGCGGATCCTCCTACGAGCAGTACTTC.

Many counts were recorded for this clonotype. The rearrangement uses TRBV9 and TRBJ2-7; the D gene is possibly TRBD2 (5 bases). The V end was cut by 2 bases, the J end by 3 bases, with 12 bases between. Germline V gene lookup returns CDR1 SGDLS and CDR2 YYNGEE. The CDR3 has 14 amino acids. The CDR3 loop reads CASSVGPSSYEQYF. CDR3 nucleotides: TGTGCCAGCAGCGTCGGCCCTAGCAGCTACGAGCAGTACTTC.

This CDR3 reads CASREGPGQMFSYGYTF. CDR3 DNA: TGTGCCAGCAGGGAGGGACCGGGGCAAATGTTTAGCTATGGCTACACCTTC. V is TRBV2 and J is TRBJ1-2; possible D gene TRBD1, 5 bases. The length of the CDR3 is 17 residues. The germline V gene has CDR1 SNHLY and CDR2 FYNNEI. Trimming removed 6 bases at V and 4 bases at J, with 24 bases between.

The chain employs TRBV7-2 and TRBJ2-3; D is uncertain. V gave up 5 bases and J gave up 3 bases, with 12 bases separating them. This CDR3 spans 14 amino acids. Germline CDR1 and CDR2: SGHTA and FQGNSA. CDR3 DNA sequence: TGTGCCAGCAGCCCAGCACGACGGACAGATACGCAGTATTTT. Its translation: CASSPARRTDTQYF.

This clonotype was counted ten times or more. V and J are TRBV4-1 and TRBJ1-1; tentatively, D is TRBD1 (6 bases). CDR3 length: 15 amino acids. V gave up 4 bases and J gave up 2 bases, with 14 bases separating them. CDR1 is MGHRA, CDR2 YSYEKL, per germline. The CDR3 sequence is CASSLRAGDNTEAFF. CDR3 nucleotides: TGCGCCAGCAGCCTCCGGGCAGGGGACAACACTGAAGCTTTCTTT.

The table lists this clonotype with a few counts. CDR3 in amino acids: CATSSNRLAMGSYEQYF. The CDR3 DNA follows: TGTGCCACCAGCAGCAACCGACTAGCCATGGGCTCCTACGAGCAGTACTTC. This chain joins TRBV15 and TRBJ2-7; 7 bases are shared with TRBD2. This CDR3 spans 17 amino acids. Germline CDR1 reads LNHNV; CDR2 reads YYDKDF (reference sequence). Trimming took 3 bases from V and 0 from J; bases not matched to a gene: 11.

CDR3 sequence reads: CATRTTEAPETQYF. CDR3 DNA sequence: TGTGCCACCAGGACAACTGAGGCCCCGGAGACGCAGTATTTT. This chain joins TRBV24-1 and TRBJ2-3, with D hard to call. Deletions cut 7 bases from V and 9 bases from J, with 19 bases between. Germline V gene data show CDR1 as KGHDR and CDR2 as SFDVKD. The CDR3 has 14 amino acids.

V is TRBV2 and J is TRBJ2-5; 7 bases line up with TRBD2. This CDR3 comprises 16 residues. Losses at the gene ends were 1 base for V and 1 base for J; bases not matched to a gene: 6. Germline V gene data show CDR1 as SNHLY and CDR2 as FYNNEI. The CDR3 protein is CASSEERGTFQETQYF. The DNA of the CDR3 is TGTGCCAGCAGTGAAGAGCGGGGAACTTTCCAAGAGACCCAGTACTTC. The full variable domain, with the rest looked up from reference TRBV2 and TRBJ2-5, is EPEVTQTPSHQVTQMGQEVILRCVPISNHLYFYWYRQILGQKVEFLVSFYNNEISEKSEIFDDQFSVERPDGSNFTLKIRSTKLEDSAMYFCASSEERGTFQETQYFGPGTRLLVL.

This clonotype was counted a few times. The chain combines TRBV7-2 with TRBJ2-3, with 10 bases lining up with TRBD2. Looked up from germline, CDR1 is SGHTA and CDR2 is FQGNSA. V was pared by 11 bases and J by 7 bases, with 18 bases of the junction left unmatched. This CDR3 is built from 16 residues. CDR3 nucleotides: TGTGCCTCTAGACAGGGTTCTACTAGCGGGAAATATACGCAGTATTTT. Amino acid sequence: CASRQGSTSGKYTQYF.

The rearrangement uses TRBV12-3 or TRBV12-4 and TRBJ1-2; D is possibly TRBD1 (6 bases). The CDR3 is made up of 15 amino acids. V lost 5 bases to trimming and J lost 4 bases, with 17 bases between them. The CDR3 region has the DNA TGTGCCAGCAGTCCAGGAGGGGGGGGCCCCTATGGCTACACCTTC. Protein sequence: CASSPGGGGPYGYTF.

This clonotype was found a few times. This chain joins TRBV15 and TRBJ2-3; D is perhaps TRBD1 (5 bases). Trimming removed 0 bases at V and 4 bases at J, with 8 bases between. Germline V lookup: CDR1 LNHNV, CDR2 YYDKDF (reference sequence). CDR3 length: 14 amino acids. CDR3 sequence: CATSRDRESDTQYF. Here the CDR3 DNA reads TGTGCCACCAGCAGAGACAGGGAATCAGATACGCAGTATTTT. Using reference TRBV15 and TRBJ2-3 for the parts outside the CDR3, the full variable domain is DAMVIQNPRYQVTQFGKPVTLSCSQTLNHNVMYWYQQKSSQAPKLLFHYYDKDFNNEADTPDNFQSRRPNTSFCFLDIRSPGLGDTAMYLCATSRDRESDTQYFGPGTRLTVL.

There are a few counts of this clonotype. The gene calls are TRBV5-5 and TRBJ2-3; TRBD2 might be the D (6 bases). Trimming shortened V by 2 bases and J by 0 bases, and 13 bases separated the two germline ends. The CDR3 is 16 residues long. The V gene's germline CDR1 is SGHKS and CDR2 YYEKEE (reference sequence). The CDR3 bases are TGTGCCAGCAGCTTAAAAGCGGGCGAGAGCACAGATACGCAGTATTTT. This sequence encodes CASSLKAGESTDTQYF.

The CDR3 bases are TGCGCCAGCAGCTTGGCAGGACCCTATAGCAATCAGCCCCAGCATTTT. This sequence encodes CASSLAGPYSNQPQHF. The rearrangement links TRBV5-1 to TRBJ1-5; no definite D call. Germline lookup yields CDR1 SGHRS and CDR2 YFSETQ. V lost 0 bases and J lost 0, with 10 bases in between. The CDR3 loop spans 16 amino acids.

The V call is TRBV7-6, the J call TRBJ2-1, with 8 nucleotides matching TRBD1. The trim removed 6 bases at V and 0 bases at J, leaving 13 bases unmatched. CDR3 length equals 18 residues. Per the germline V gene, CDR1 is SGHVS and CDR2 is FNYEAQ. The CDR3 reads CASRPDREPPFSYNEQFF. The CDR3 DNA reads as TGTGCCAGCAGACCGGACAGGGAGCCACCCTTCTCCTACAATGAGCAGTTCTTC. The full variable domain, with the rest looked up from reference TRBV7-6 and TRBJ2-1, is GAGVSQSPRYKVTKRGQDVALRCDPISGHVSLYWYRQALGQGPEFLTYFNYEAQQDKSGLPNDRFSAERPEGSISTLTIQRTEQRDSAMYRCASRPDREPPFSYNEQFFGPGTRLTVL.

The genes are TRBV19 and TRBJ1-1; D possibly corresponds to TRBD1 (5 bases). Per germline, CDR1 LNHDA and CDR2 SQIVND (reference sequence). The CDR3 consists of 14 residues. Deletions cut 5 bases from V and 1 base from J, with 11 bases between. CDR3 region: CASSPIDRNTEAFF. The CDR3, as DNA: TGTGCCAGTAGTCCTATCGACAGGAACACTGAAGCTTTCTTT. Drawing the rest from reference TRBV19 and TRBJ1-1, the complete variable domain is DGGITQSPKYLFRKEGQNVTLSCEQNLNHDAMYWYRQDPGQGLRLIYYSQIVNDFQKGDIAEGYSVSREKKESFPLTVTSAQKNPTAFYLCASSPIDRNTEAFFGQGTRLTVV.

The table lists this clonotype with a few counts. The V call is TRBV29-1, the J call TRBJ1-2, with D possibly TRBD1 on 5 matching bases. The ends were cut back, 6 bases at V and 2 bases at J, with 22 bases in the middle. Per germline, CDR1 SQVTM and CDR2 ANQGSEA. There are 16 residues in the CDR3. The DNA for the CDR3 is TGCAGCGTAGGCGGGACGGAATCCTCTAGGAACTATGGCTACACCTTC. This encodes CSVGGTESSRNYGYTF.

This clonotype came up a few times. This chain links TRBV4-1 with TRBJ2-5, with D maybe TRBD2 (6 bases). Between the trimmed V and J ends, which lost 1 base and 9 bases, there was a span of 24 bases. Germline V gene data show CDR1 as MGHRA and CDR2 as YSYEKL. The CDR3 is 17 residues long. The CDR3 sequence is CASSQGRWGGKGPAQYF. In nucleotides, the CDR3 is TGCGCCAGCAGCCAAGGTCGATGGGGCGGGAAGGGCCCCGCCCAGTACTTC.

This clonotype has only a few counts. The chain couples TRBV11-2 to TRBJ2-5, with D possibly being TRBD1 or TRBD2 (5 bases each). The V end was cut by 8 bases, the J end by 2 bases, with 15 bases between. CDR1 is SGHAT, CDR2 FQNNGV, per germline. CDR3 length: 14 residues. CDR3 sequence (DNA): TGTGCCAGCGGGACCAGGGTATGGCAAGAGACCCAGTACTTC. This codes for CASGTRVWQETQYF.

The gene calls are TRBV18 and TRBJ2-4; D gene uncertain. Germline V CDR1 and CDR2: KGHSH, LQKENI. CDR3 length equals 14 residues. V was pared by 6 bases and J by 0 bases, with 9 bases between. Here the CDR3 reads CASSSSLAKNIQYF. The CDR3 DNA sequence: TGTGCCAGCTCTAGTTCCCTAGCCAAAAACATTCAGTACTTC.

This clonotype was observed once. In nucleotides, the CDR3 is TGTGCCAGCAGCTTAGAAAAGGGTGGCTACACCTTC. It is translated as CASSLEKGGYTF. The V call is TRBV7-9, the J call TRBJ1-2; unclear D gene. The CDR3 contains 12 residues. V was pared by 1 base and J by 7 bases, with 7 bases between. CDR1 and CDR2 from the germline V gene are SEHNR and FQNEAQ (reference sequence). Complete variable domain (other parts from reference TRBV7-9 and TRBJ1-2): DTGVSQNPRHKITKRGQNVTFRCDPISEHNRLYWYRQTLGQGPEFLTYFQNEAQLEKSRLLSDRFSAERPKGSFSTLEIQRTEQGDSAMYLCASSLEKGGYTFGSGTRLTVV.

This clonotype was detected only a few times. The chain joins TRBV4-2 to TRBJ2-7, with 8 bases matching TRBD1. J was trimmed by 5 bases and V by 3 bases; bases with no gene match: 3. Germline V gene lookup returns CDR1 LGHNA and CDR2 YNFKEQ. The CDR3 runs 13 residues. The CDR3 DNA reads TGTGCCAGCAGCCAGGGACAGGCCCACGAGCAGTACTTC. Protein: CASSQGQAHEQYF.

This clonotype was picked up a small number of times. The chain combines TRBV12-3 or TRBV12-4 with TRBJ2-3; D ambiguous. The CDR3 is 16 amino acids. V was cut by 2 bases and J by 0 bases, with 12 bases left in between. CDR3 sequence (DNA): TGTGCCAGCAGTTTAAACGGCCCCTCTAGCACAGATACGCAGTATTTT. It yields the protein CASSLNGPSSTDTQYF.